This entry lists 21 T cell receptor beta chains sequenced from one sample in a study of a mutant IDH1 vaccine in newly diagnosed glioma. Sample time point: week 35, safety follow-up. It was 300 ug of mutant IDH1 20-mer peptide that made up each vaccine dose, given with topical imiquimod. These receptors have no identified antigens. Measured with immunoSEQ multiplex PCR; TCRdb has only the in-frame clones, and not every one. The data hold 35,000 to 50,000 clones, with around 94% observed a single time. The sequences come from PBMCs, collected from a glioma patient whose treatment included an IDH1 peptide vaccine. The origin of the receptors is a man between 50 and 59 years old with glioma.

V and J are TRBV2 and TRBJ1-4; 7 positions agree with TRBD1. Unmatched junction bases numbered 5, after V lost 3 bases and J lost 7 bases. The germline V gene encodes CDR1 SNHLY and CDR2 FYNNEI. The CDR3 sequence is 14 residues long. The chain's CDR3 is CASSDYRGSEKLFF. CDR3 DNA sequence: TGTGCCAGCAGTGATTACAGGGGTAGTGAAAAACTGTTTTTT. Full variable domain (missing parts from reference TRBV2 and TRBJ1-4): EPEVTQTPSHQVTQMGQEVILRCVPISNHLYFYWYRQILGQKVEFLVSFYNNEISEKSEIFDDQFSVERPDGSNFTLKIRSTKLEDSAMYFCASSDYRGSEKLFFGSGTQLSVL.

The V call is TRBV28, the J call TRBJ1-5; maybe TRBD1 (6 bases). The CDR3 sequence is 14 residues long. CDR1 and CDR2 from the germline V gene are MDHEN and SYDVKM. With 3 bases removed from V and 6 bases from J, the gap between germline ends came to 12 bases. CDR3 sequence (DNA): TGTGCCAGCAGTTTTTCAGGGGAGGTTCAGCCCCAGCATTTT. As protein: CASSFSGEVQPQHF.

The V call is TRBV9, the J call TRBJ1-4, with 9 bases identical to TRBD1. J lost 7 bases, V lost 4 bases, and 8 bases had no gene match. CDR1 SGDLS and CDR2 YYNGEE come from the germline V gene. This CDR3 region has 15 residues. This CDR3 reads CASSNGQGTGEKLFF. Written as DNA, the CDR3 is TGTGCCAGCAGCAACGGACAGGGGACGGGTGAAAAACTGTTTTTT.

Here the CDR3 DNA reads TGTGCCAGCAGCAAATTGGAGGACAGGGGTTCCCGTAACTATGGCTACACCTTC. Encoded protein: CASSKLEDRGSRNYGYTF. The chain recombines TRBV21-1 with TRBJ1-2; TRBD1, the table's D call, was not compared with the DNA. TRBV21-1 is reported as a pseudogene. The CDR3 has 18 residues.

The gene calls are TRBV6-6 and TRBJ1-1; maybe TRBD1 (5 bases). Germline V gene sequence: CDR1 MNHNY, CDR2 SVGAGI (reference sequence). This CDR3 has 15 residues. Trimming cost V 7 bases and J 4 bases, with 19 bases left between them. The DNA for the CDR3 is TGTGCCAGCACCAAGGGGCAGGGCGGGAGCACTGAAGCTTTCTTT. Translated, it gives CASTKGQGGSTEAFF.

This chain connects TRBV19 to TRBJ2-3; D is unresolved. Germline V gives CDR1 LNHDA, CDR2 SQIVND (reference sequence). The germline V and J ends were trimmed by 7 bases and 2 bases, with 10 bases remaining between them. The CDR3 runs to 13 residues. As DNA, the CDR3 is TGTGCCAGTACCCCCCCTAACACAGATACGCAGTATTTT. This sequence encodes CASTPPNTDTQYF.

This clone showed up just a few times. V is TRBV7-2 and J is TRBJ1-5, with 7 bases aligning to TRBD1. J was trimmed by 0 bases and V by 6 bases; bases with no gene match: 2. CDR3 length: 14 residues. Germline V gene data show CDR1 as SGHTA and CDR2 as FQGNSA. CDR3 sequence: CASRDRTSNQPQHF. DNA for the CDR3: TGTGCCAGCAGGGACAGGACTAGCAATCAGCCCCAGCATTTT. The whole variable domain, filled in from reference TRBV7-2 and TRBJ1-5, reads GAGVSQSPSNKVTEKGKDVELRCDPISGHTALYWYRQSLGQGLEFLIYFQGNSAPDKSGLPSDRFSAERTGGSVSTLTIQRTQQEDSAVYLCASRDRTSNQPQHFGDGTRLSIL.

The V call is TRBV11-1, the J call TRBJ2-1, with a possible D match to TRBD1 (7 bases). This CDR3 has 15 residues. From germline, CDR1 is SGHAT and CDR2 FQDESV (reference sequence). V gave up 3 bases and J gave up 6 bases, with 15 bases separating them. The CDR3 loop reads CASSFGRQGFNEQFF. DNA of the CDR3: TGTGCCAGCAGCTTCGGGAGACAGGGATTCAATGAGCAGTTCTTC.

This chain uses TRBV7-2 with TRBJ1-6; 8 bases align to TRBD1. CDR1 and CDR2 (germline): SGHTA, FQGNSA. This CDR3 is built from 13 residues. The J segment lost 7 bases and the V segment lost 10 bases, leaving 6 bases of the junction unmatched. DNA for the CDR3: TGTGCCACTAGGACAGGGCGGAATTCACCCCTCCACTTT. It encodes CATRTGRNSPLHF.

The chain employs TRBV28 and TRBJ1-4; the match to TRBD1 covers 7 bases. The germline V gene has CDR1 MDHEN and CDR2 SYDVKM. J lost 7 bases, V lost 5 bases, and 7 bases had no gene match. The CDR3 totals 14 residues. Written as DNA, the CDR3 is TGTGCCAGCAGTAAGGGGGCATGGGGTGAAAAACTGTTTTTT. Its translation is CASSKGAWGEKLFF.

This clone was seen just once. The CDR3: CASSLGRGTVYGYTF. CDR3 coding DNA: TGTGCCAGCAGCTTAGGTCGGGGTACAGTTTATGGCTACACCTTC. The V gene is TRBV13, the J gene TRBJ1-2; D is ambiguous. Germline CDR1 and CDR2: PRHDT and FYEKMQ (reference sequence). This CDR3 is built from 15 residues. Trimming cost V 0 bases and J 5 bases, with 13 bases left between them.

With regard to this clone: The germline gene is not matched at one end of the junction; a read error may be the cause. The genes are TRBV7-9 and TRBJ1-2; D is unclear. Looked up from germline, CDR1 is SEHNR and CDR2 is FQNEAQ (reference sequence). The CDR3 length is 16 residues. Here the CDR3 reads CASSLASFRNDYGYTF. The DNA for the CDR3 is TGTGCCAGCAGCCTAGCCTCGTTCCGTAATGACTATGGCTACACCTTC.

This sequence joins TRBV19 and TRBJ1-6; D unresolved. V was trimmed by 8 bases and J by 9 bases, leaving 20 bases between them. Germline lookup yields CDR1 LNHDA and CDR2 SQIVND (reference sequence). The CDR3 covers 15 residues. The CDR3 nucleotides are TGTGCCAGTCGGAGAGAAGGCTCGGTCTCTTCACCCCTCCACTTT. Its protein is CASRREGSVSSPLHF.

This clone came up once. The rearrangement uses TRBV4-1 and TRBJ1-2; 8 bases match TRBD1. Per germline, CDR1 MGHRA and CDR2 YSYEKL. The CDR3 is 17 amino acids. V trimming: 1 base; J trimming: 2 bases; junction bases outside the gene matches: 9. The CDR3 coding sequence is TGCGCCAGCAGCCAAGGGGACAGGTATATCCCCAACTATGGCTACACCTTC. Translating gives CASSQGDRYIPNYGYTF.

The J gene is TRBJ1-6, the V gene TRBV5-6, with D possibly being TRBD1 (6 bases). Germline assignment: CDR1 SGHDT and CDR2 YYEEEE. This CDR3 spans 15 amino acids. Trimming took off 4 bases at V and 5 bases at J, with 13 bases between the two ends. The DNA of the CDR3 is TGTGCCAGCAGCCCAGGACAGACAAATAATTCACCCCTCCACTTT. It translates to CASSPGQTNNSPLHF.

The chain combines TRBV28 with TRBJ2-7; the D gene could be TRBD1 or TRBD2 (5 bases each). Looked up from germline, CDR1 is MDHEN and CDR2 is SYDVKM. Between the trimmed V and J ends, which lost 3 bases and 5 bases, there was a span of 11 bases. The CDR3 runs to 13 residues. In DNA form, the CDR3 reads TGTGCCAGCAGTTTGAGGGGTAAGGACGAGCAGTACTTC. Translation: CASSLRGKDEQYF.

The V call is TRBV19, the J call TRBJ1-5; 9 nucleotides match TRBD1. CDR3 size: 15 residues. J gave up 0 bases and V 6 bases, and 3 bases lay outside the gene matches. Per germline, CDR1 LNHDA and CDR2 SQIVND (reference sequence). The CDR3 DNA sequence: TGTGCCAGTAGGGACAGGGGCGATAGCAATCAGCCCCAGCATTTT. It codes for CASRDRGDSNQPQHF.

The J gene is TRBJ1-2, the V gene TRBV27; 7 bases are shared with TRBD1. The V segment lost 3 bases and the J segment 6 bases; nucleotides outside the gene matches: 1. CDR1 and CDR2 from the germline V gene are MNHEY and SMNVEV (reference sequence). This CDR3 contains 12 residues. The CDR3 protein is CASSLTGHGYTF. The CDR3 nucleotides read TGTGCCAGCAGTTTGACAGGGCATGGCTACACCTTC.

This chain links TRBV28 with TRBJ1-2; D is ambiguous. V lost 3 bases to trimming and J lost 8 bases, with 19 bases between them. The germline V gene encodes CDR1 MDHEN and CDR2 SYDVKM. The length of the CDR3 is 15 residues. This CDR3 is CASSFYLRVARGYTF. CDR3 nucleotides: TGTGCCAGCAGTTTTTATTTACGTGTGGCAAGAGGCTACACCTTC.

CDR3 nucleotides: TGCGCCAGCAGCCAAGTAACGCGTCCGGGGGGCGAAGATACGCAGTATTTT. Protein sequence: CASSQVTRPGGEDTQYF. The chain couples TRBV4-3 to TRBJ2-3; TRBD2 is a possible D gene (7 bases). CDR3 length equals 17 residues. Germline lookup yields CDR1 LGHNA and CDR2 YSLEER. V dropped 1 base and J dropped 5 bases, with 19 bases sitting between them.

The V and J genes are TRBV4-3 and TRBJ2-2; D remains unclear. The ends were cut back, 4 bases at V and 3 bases at J, with 9 bases in the middle. Per germline, CDR1 LGHNA and CDR2 YSLEER. This CDR3 contains 14 residues. This CDR3 reads CASSPTSDTGELFF. In nucleotides, the CDR3 is TGCGCCAGCAGCCCTACTTCGGACACCGGGGAGCTGTTTTTT.